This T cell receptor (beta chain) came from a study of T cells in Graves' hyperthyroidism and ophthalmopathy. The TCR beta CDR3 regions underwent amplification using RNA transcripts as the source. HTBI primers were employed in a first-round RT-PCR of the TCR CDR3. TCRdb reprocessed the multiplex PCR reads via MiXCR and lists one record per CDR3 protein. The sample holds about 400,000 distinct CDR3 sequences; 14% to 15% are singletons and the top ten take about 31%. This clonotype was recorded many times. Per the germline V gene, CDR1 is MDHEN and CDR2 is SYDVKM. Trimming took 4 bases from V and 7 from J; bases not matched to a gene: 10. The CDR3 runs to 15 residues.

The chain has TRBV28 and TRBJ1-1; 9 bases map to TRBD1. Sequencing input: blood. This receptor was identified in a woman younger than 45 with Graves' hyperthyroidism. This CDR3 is CASSSSGTGWNEAFF. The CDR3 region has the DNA TGTGCCAGCAGTTCGTCCGGGACAGGGTGGAATGAAGCTTTCTTT.